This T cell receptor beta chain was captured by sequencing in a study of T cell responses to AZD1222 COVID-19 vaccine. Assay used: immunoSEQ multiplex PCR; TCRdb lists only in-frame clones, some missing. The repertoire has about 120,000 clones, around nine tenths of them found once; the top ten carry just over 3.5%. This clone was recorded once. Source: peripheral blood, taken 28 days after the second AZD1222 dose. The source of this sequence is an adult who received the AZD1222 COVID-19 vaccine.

CDR3 amino acids: CASATGQGSPRTEAFF. In nucleotides, the CDR3 is TGTGCCAGCGCAACGGGACAGGGGTCCCCCCGGACTGAAGCTTTCTTT. The chain uses TRBV19 and TRBJ1-1, with TRBD1 matching 10 bases. Germline CDR1 LNHDA, CDR2 SQIVND (reference sequence). Losses at the gene ends were 9 bases for V and 5 bases for J; bases not matched to a gene: 15. The CDR3 runs 16 residues. The variable domain in full, completed from reference TRBV19 and TRBJ1-1, reads DGGITQSPKYLFRKEGQNVTLSCEQNLNHDAMYWYRQDPGQGLRLIYYSQIVNDFQKGDIAEGYSVSREKKESFPLTVTSAQKNPTAFYLCASATGQGSPRTEAFFGQGTRLTVV.